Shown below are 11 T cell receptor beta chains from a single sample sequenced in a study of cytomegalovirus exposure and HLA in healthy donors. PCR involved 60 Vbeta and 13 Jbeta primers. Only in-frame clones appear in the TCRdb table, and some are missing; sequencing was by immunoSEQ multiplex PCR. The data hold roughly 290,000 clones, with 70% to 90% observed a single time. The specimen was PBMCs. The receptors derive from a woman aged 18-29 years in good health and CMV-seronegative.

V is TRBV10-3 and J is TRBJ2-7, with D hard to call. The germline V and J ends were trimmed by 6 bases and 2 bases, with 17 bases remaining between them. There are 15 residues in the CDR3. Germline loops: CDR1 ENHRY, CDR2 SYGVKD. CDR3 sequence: CAISPANRVTYEQYF. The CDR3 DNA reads TGTGCCATCAGCCCTGCGAACAGAGTCACCTACGAGCAGTACTTC.

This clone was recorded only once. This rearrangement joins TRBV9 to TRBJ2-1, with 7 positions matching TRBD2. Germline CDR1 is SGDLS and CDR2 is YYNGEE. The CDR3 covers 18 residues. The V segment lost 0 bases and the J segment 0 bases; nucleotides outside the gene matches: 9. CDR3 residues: CASSVGWLAEASYNEQFF. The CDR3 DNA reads TGTGCCAGCAGCGTAGGGTGGCTAGCGGAGGCCTCCTACAATGAGCAGTTCTTC.

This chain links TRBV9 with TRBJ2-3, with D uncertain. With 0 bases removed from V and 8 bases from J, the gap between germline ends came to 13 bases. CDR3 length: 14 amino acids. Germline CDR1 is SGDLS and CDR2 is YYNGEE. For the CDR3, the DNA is TGTGCCAGCAGCGTAGTGTCAAACCCCGGTACGCAGTATTTT. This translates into CASSVVSNPGTQYF.

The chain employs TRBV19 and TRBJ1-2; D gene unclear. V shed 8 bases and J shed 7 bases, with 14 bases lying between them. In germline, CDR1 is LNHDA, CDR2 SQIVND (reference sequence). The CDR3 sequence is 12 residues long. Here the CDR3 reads CASRPMGGGYTF. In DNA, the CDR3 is TGTGCCAGTCGTCCTATGGGAGGTGGCTACACCTTC.

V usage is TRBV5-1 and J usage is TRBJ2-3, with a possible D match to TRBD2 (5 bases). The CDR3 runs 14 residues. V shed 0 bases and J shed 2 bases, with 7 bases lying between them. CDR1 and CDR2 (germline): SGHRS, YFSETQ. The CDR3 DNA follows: TGCGCCAGCAGCTTGGAGGACTCCACAGATACGCAGTATTTT. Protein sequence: CASSLEDSTDTQYF.

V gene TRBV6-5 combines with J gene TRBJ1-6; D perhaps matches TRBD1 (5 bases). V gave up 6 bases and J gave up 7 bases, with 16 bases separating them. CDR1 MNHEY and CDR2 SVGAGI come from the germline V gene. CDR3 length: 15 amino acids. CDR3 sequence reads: CASRVDSFPNSPLHF. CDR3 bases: TGTGCCAGCAGGGTAGACAGTTTCCCAAATTCACCCCTCCACTTT.

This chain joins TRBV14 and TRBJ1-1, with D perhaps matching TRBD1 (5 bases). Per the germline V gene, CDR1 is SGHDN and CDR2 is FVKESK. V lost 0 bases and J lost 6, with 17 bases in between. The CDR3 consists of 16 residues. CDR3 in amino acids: CASSQEPPGRASEAFF. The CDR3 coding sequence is TGTGCCAGCAGCCAAGAGCCCCCTGGCAGGGCATCTGAAGCTTTCTTT.

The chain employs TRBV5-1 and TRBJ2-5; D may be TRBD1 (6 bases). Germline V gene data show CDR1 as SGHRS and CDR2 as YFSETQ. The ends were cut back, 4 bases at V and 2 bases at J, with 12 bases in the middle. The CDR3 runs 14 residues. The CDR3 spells CASSVGTKQETQYF. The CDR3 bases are TGCGCCAGCAGCGTCGGGACAAAACAAGAGACCCAGTACTTC.

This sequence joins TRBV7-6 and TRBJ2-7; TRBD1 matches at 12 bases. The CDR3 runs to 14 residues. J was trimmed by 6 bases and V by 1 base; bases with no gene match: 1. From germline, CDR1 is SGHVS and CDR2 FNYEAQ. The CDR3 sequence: CASSLGGQGAEQYF. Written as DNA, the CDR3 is TGTGCCAGCAGCTTAGGGGGACAGGGGGCCGAGCAGTACTTC.

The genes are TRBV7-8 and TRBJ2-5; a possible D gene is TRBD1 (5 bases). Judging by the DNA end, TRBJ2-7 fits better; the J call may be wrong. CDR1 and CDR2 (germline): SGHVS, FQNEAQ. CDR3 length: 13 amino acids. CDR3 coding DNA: TGTGCCAGCAGCCAGACAGTAAACTACGAGCAGTACTTC. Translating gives CASSQTVNYEQYF.

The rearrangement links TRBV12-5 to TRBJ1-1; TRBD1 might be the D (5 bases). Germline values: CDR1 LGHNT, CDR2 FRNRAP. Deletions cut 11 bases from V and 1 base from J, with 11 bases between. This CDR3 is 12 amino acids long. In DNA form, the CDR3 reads TGTGCTGGAGGGACGGGGAACACTGAAGCTTTCTTT. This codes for CAGGTGNTEAFF.